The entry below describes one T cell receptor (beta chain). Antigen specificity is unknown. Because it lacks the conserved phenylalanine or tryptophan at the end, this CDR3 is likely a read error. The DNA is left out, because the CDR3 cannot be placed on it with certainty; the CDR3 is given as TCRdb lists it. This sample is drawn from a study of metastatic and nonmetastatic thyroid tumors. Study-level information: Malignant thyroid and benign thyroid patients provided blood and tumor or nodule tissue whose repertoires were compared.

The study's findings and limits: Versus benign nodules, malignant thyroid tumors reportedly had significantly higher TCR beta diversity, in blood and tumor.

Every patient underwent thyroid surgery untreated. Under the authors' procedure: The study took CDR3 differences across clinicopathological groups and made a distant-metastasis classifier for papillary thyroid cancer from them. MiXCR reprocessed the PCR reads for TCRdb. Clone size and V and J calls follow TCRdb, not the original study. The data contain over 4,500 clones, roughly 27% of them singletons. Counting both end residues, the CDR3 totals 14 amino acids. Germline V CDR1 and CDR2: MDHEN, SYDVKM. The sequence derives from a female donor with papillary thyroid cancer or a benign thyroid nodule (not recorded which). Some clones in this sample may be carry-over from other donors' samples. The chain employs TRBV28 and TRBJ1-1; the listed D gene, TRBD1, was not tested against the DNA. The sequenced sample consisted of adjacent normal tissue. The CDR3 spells CASTPRAGVTEAVL.